These 11 T cell receptor beta chains came from one sample sequenced in a study of T cell responses to AZD1222 COVID-19 vaccine (dated by TCRdb to the early 2020s). The time point label for this specimen denotes: baseline before first vaccination. Library method: the immunoSEQ multiplex PCR assay. Drawn from immuneACCESS, this table holds only the in-frame rearrangements with V and J called that TCRdb kept. Clones are partly lost; checked studies trace under half to an unresolved V gene and leave the rest unexplained. This sample has more than 250,000 clones in its table, and approximately 95% of those were observed once. In total, the top ten clones hold 0.5% to 0.7% of the sample. Source: peripheral blood, taken on day 0 of AZD1222 vaccination. The receptors were gathered from an adult in good health.

This sequence joins TRBV9 and TRBJ2-6; the D call may be TRBD1 or TRBD2 (5 bases each). The V gene's germline CDR1 is SGDLS and CDR2 YYNGEE. This CDR3 has 16 amino acids. V was trimmed by 6 bases and J by 4 bases, leaving 17 bases between them. CDR3 residues: CASTSGTPAGANVLTF. For the CDR3, the DNA is TGTGCCAGCACCTCCGGGACCCCAGCGGGGGCCAACGTCCTGACTTTC.

The V gene is TRBV28, the J gene TRBJ2-7; 9 nucleotides match TRBD2. This CDR3 region has 18 residues. Looked up from germline, CDR1 is MDHEN and CDR2 is SYDVKM. Trimming cost V 6 bases and J 5 bases; bases outside gene matches: 20. The CDR3 DNA reads TGTGCCAGCAGACCCCCCGGGCTGACTAGCGGTACCCCCCACGAGCAGTACTTC. Translated, it gives CASRPPGLTSGTPHEQYF.

The chain is built from TRBV4-1 and TRBJ1-2; D is unclear. The germline V and J ends were trimmed by 1 base and 7 bases, with 13 bases remaining between them. The length of the CDR3 is 14 residues. CDR1 MGHRA and CDR2 YSYEKL come from the germline V gene. The CDR3 bases are TGCGCCAGCAGCCAAGCAGGTTTAACTGGTGGCTACACCTTC. This translates into CASSQAGLTGGYTF.

The chain has TRBV27 and TRBJ1-5; D not resolved. The CDR3 sequence is 14 residues long. Germline loops: CDR1 MNHEY, CDR2 SMNVEV (reference sequence). The V end lost 6 bases, the J end lost 0 bases, and 9 bases lay between the germline ends. For the CDR3, the DNA is TGTGCCAGCAGCCAGGCCGATAGCAATCAGCCCCAGCATTTT. Translation gives CASSQADSNQPQHF.

V usage is TRBV4-1 and J usage is TRBJ2-7; possible D gene TRBD1, 6 bases. Germline V gene lookup returns CDR1 MGHRA and CDR2 YSYEKL. The V gene lost 0 bases and the J gene lost 4 bases, with 10 bases spanning the gap. There are 14 residues in the CDR3. The DNA of the CDR3 is TGCGCCAGCAGCCAAGATACAGGGTGGTACGAGCAGTACTTC. This sequence encodes CASSQDTGWYEQYF.

In its sample, this clone was seen a few times. This chain links TRBV27 with TRBJ2-2; 9 bases map to TRBD1. CDR3 length equals 15 residues. Losses at the gene ends were 7 bases for V and 4 bases for J; bases not matched to a gene: 7. Germline V gene sequence: CDR1 MNHEY, CDR2 SMNVEV (reference sequence). The CDR3 DNA is TGTGCCAGCAAAACAGGGGGCGCGGGCACCGGGGAGCTGTTTTTT. Its translation is CASKTGGAGTGELFF.

The V gene is TRBV28, the J gene TRBJ1-5, with D hard to call. The CDR3 is 12 amino acids. The germline CDR1 and CDR2 sequences are MDHEN and SYDVKM. Deletions cut 5 bases from V and 7 bases from J, with 9 bases between. The DNA of the CDR3 is TGTGCCAGCAGTGGCCCGGGACAGCCCCAGCATTTT. Protein product: CASSGPGQPQHF.

This chain joins TRBV2 and TRBJ1-5, with unresolved D. The CDR3 loop spans 17 amino acids. The V and J ends lost 6 bases and 3 bases respectively, with 21 bases between them. Germline V gene lookup returns CDR1 SNHLY and CDR2 FYNNEI. In nucleotides, the CDR3 is TGTGCCAGCAGCCCACCGTCGGTACAGCTTTACAATCAGCCCCAGCATTTT. Translated: CASSPPSVQLYNQPQHF.

This chain uses TRBV4-1 with TRBJ2-3, with D hard to call. Trimming took off 0 bases at V and 4 bases at J, with 11 bases between the two ends. The CDR3 spans 15 residues. CDR1 and CDR2 from the germline V gene are MGHRA and YSYEKL. CDR3 region: CASSQDRAFSDTQYF. CDR3 DNA sequence: TGCGCCAGCAGCCAAGATCGGGCCTTCTCAGATACGCAGTATTTT.

The J gene is TRBJ2-7, the V gene TRBV2, with TRBD2 matching over 7 bases. V lost 10 bases and J lost 3; bases outside the gene matches: 12. The germline gives CDR1 SNHLY, CDR2 FYNNEI. This CDR3 spans 14 amino acids. CDR3 DNA sequence: TGTGCCACACGGGGAGGGCTAGCGAGCTACGAGCAGTACTTC. It encodes CATRGGLASYEQYF. The whole variable domain, filled in from reference TRBV2 and TRBJ2-7, reads EPEVTQTPSHQVTQMGQEVILRCVPISNHLYFYWYRQILGQKVEFLVSFYNNEISEKSEIFDDQFSVERPDGSNFTLKIRSTKLEDSAMYFCATRGGLASYEQYFGPGTRLTVT.

The rearrangement joins TRBV30 to TRBJ1-5; 8 bases map to TRBD1. Germline-derived CDR1 and CDR2 are GTSNPN and SVGIG (reference sequence). J gave up 5 bases and V 1 base, and 4 bases lay outside the gene matches. The length of the CDR3 is 14 residues. Here the CDR3 reads CAWSAGTGHQPQHF. CDR3 nucleotides: TGTGCCTGGAGTGCCGGGACAGGCCATCAGCCCCAGCATTTT.